Listed below are T cell receptor beta chains from one sample, sequenced in a study of shared clonotypes between healthy human individuals. Produced via immunoSEQ multiplex PCR; TCRdb's table is partial and in-frame only. The sample has around 1.5 million clones, approximately 98% seen once; the top ten hold 0.4% to 0.45%. Sequenced sample: naive CD4+ T cells sorted from blood. The receptor source for this set is a man aged 30 to 45 in good health. CDR3s include the opening cysteine and the closing phenylalanine or tryptophan. The D gene is left open where the match is weak. Some rows have no size entry. The others give once, few or many, or a class for an expanded clone.

abundance: -
d_gene: -
v_gene: TRBV11-3
j_gene: TRBJ2-6
CDR3aa: CASSSSFSGANVLTF
CDR3nt: TGTGCCAGCAGCTCCAGCTTCTCTGGGGCCAACGTCCTGACTTTC

abundance: -
d_gene: -
v_gene: TRBV25-1
j_gene: TRBJ2-5
CDR3aa: CASSEAGQETQYF
CDR3nt: TGTGCCAGCAGTGAGGCAGGTCAAGAGACCCAGTACTTC

abundance: -
d_gene: -
v_gene: TRBV11-2
j_gene: TRBJ2-2
CDR3aa: CASSLQRPGELFF
CDR3nt: TGTGCCAGCAGCTTACAGCGCCCCGGGGAGCTGTTTTTT

abundance: -
d_gene: TRBD2
v_gene: TRBV19
j_gene: TRBJ2-1
CDR3aa: CASSIAGLADNEQFF
CDR3nt: TGTGCCAGTAGTATAGCCGGACTAGCGGACAATGAGCAGTTCTTC

abundance: -
d_gene: -
v_gene: TRBV2
j_gene: TRBJ1-2
CDR3aa: CASRGRTYFDYGYTF
CDR3nt: TGTGCCAGCAGGGGGAGGACATACTTCGACTATGGCTACACCTTC

abundance: once
d_gene: -
v_gene: TRBV5-1
j_gene: TRBJ2-5
CDR3aa: CASSLGQDSSRDQYF
CDR3nt: TGCGCCAGCAGCTTGGGGCAGGACAGCTCCCGTGACCAGTACTTC

abundance: -
d_gene: TRBD1
v_gene: TRBV30
j_gene: TRBJ2-7
CDR3aa: CAWSGFRDSAYEQYF
CDR3nt: TGTGCCTGGAGTGGCTTCAGGGACAGTGCCTACGAGCAGTACTTC

abundance: -
d_gene: TRBD2
v_gene: TRBV4-2
j_gene: TRBJ2-5
CDR3aa: CASSQGPGLAGETQYF
CDR3nt: TGTGCCAGCAGCCAAGGCCCGGGACTAGCGGGAGAGACCCAGTACTTC

abundance: -
d_gene: -
v_gene: TRBV5-1
j_gene: TRBJ2-3
CDR3aa: CASSLVGVGSTDTQYF
CDR3nt: TGCGCCAGCAGCTTGGTGGGGGTAGGGAGCACAGATACGCAGTATTTT

abundance: -
d_gene: -
v_gene: TRBV28
j_gene: TRBJ2-7
CDR3aa: CASSLGRHRQYF
CDR3nt: TGTGCCAGCAGTTTAGGTCGCCACCGCCAGTACTTC

abundance: -
d_gene: TRBD1
v_gene: TRBV6-5
j_gene: TRBJ1-4
CDR3aa: CASSYSGTGDEKLFF
CDR3nt: TGTGCCAGCAGTTACTCCGGGACAGGGGATGAAAAACTGTTTTTT

abundance: -
d_gene: -
v_gene: TRBV6-5
j_gene: TRBJ1-1
CDR3aa: CASSYYRKNTEAFF
CDR3nt: TGTGCCAGCAGTTACTACCGAAAGAACACTGAAGCTTTCTTT

abundance: -
d_gene: -
v_gene: TRBV7-2
j_gene: TRBJ2-3
CDR3aa: CASSLLYTDTQYF
CDR3nt: TGTGCCAGCAGCCTCCTTTACACAGATACGCAGTATTTT

abundance: -
d_gene: -
v_gene: TRBV29-1
j_gene: TRBJ1-1
CDR3aa: CSAWGLTNTEAFF
CDR3nt: TGCAGCGCGTGGGGACTGACGAACACTGAAGCTTTCTTT

abundance: -
d_gene: -
v_gene: TRBV7-6
j_gene: TRBJ2-5
CDR3aa: CASSLLPQAGETQYF
CDR3nt: TGTGCCAGCAGCTTACTTCCCCAGGCCGGAGAGACCCAGTACTTC

abundance: -
d_gene: TRBD1
v_gene: TRBV6-6
j_gene: TRBJ2-3
CDR3aa: CASRVTGASTDTQYF
CDR3nt: TGTGCCAGCAGAGTTACAGGGGCTAGCACAGATACGCAGTATTTT

abundance: -
d_gene: -
v_gene: TRBV6-6
j_gene: TRBJ2-7
CDR3aa: CASNLASYEQYF
CDR3nt: TGTGCCAGCAACCTAGCGTCCTACGAGCAGTACTTC

abundance: -
d_gene: TRBD2
v_gene: TRBV5-1
j_gene: TRBJ2-7
CDR3aa: CASSLVVSGTYEQYF
CDR3nt: TGCGCCAGCAGCTTGGTGGTTAGCGGGACCTACGAGCAGTACTTC

abundance: -
d_gene: TRBD1
v_gene: TRBV30
j_gene: TRBJ1-2
CDR3aa: CAWARQGLLGYGYTF
CDR3nt: TGTGCCTGGGCCCGACAGGGGCTCCTCGGCTATGGCTACACCTTC

abundance: -
d_gene: TRBD2
v_gene: TRBV6-5
j_gene: TRBJ2-7
CDR3aa: CASSYSSMTSRHEQYF
CDR3nt: TGTGCCAGCAGTTACTCGAGTATGACTAGCAGACACGAGCAGTACTTC

abundance: once
d_gene: TRBD1
v_gene: TRBV7-9
j_gene: TRBJ2-7
CDR3aa: CASSQRRTGEHEQYF
CDR3nt: TGTGCCAGCAGCCAACGTAGGACAGGGGAGCACGAGCAGTACTTC

abundance: -
d_gene: -
v_gene: TRBV6-5
j_gene: TRBJ2-7
CDR3aa: CASSSTGFRSYEQYF
CDR3nt: TGTGCCAGCAGTTCGACAGGTTTTCGTTCCTACGAGCAGTACTTC

abundance: -
d_gene: TRBD2
v_gene: TRBV4-3
j_gene: TRBJ2-1
CDR3aa: CASSQWSSGPYSYNEQFF
CDR3nt: TGCGCCAGCAGCCAGTGGTCTAGCGGGCCGTACTCCTACAATGAGCAGTTCTTC

abundance: -
d_gene: TRBD1
v_gene: TRBV18
j_gene: TRBJ1-2
CDR3aa: CASSPGEWRDRGANYGYTF
CDR3nt: TGTGCCAGCTCACCGGGGGAGTGGCGGGACAGGGGAGCTAACTATGGCTACACCTTC

abundance: -
d_gene: -
v_gene: TRBV10-1
j_gene: TRBJ2-5
CDR3aa: CASSVHTGRETQYF
CDR3nt: TGCGCCAGCAGTGTCCATACGGGAAGAGAGACCCAGTACTTC

abundance: -
d_gene: -
v_gene: TRBV18
j_gene: TRBJ1-4
CDR3aa: CASSPGGQGMKLFF
CDR3nt: TGTGCCAGCTCACCAGGAGGACAAGGAATGAAACTGTTTTTT

abundance: -
d_gene: TRBD2
v_gene: TRBV11-2
j_gene: TRBJ2-1
CDR3aa: CASSFRSGGLSYEQFF
CDR3nt: TGTGCCAGCAGCTTCCGGTCGGGGGGATTGAGCTATGAGCAGTTCTTC

abundance: -
d_gene: -
v_gene: TRBV28
j_gene: TRBJ2-3
CDR3aa: CASSFSTRGDTQYF
CDR3nt: TGTGCCAGCAGTTTCTCAACCAGGGGAGATACGCAGTATTTT

abundance: -
d_gene: -
v_gene: TRBV7-9
j_gene: TRBJ2-3
CDR3aa: CASSQTVSPDTQYF
CDR3nt: TGTGCCAGCAGCCAGACCGTTTCTCCCGATACGCAGTATTTT

abundance: -
d_gene: -
v_gene: TRBV5-4
j_gene: TRBJ2-7
CDR3aa: CASSLARDPYEQYF
CDR3nt: TGTGCCAGCAGCTTGGCTCGGGACCCTTACGAGCAGTACTTC

abundance: -
d_gene: -
v_gene: TRBV28
j_gene: TRBJ2-6
CDR3aa: CASTGLGANVLTF
CDR3nt: TGTGCCAGCACGGGTCTGGGGGCCAACGTCCTGACTTTC

abundance: -
d_gene: TRBD2
v_gene: TRBV5-4
j_gene: TRBJ2-1
CDR3aa: CASRMTSGRSESHKEQFF
CDR3nt: TGTGCCAGCAGAATGACTAGCGGGAGATCGGAGAGCCACAAAGAGCAGTTCTTC

abundance: -
d_gene: -
v_gene: TRBV14
j_gene: TRBJ2-1
CDR3aa: CASSQVGGRGVNSYNEQFF
CDR3nt: TGTGCCAGCAGCCAAGTGGGGGGCAGGGGAGTAAACTCCTACAATGAGCAGTTCTTC

abundance: -
d_gene: -
v_gene: TRBV5-4
j_gene: TRBJ2-5
CDR3aa: CASSLEGPRETQYF
CDR3nt: TGTGCCAGCAGCTTGGAAGGACCGCGGGAGACCCAGTACTTC

abundance: -
d_gene: -
v_gene: TRBV7-3
j_gene: TRBJ2-5
CDR3aa: CASSLYPGQETQYF
CDR3nt: TGTGCCAGCAGCTTATACCCAGGGCAAGAGACCCAGTACTTC

abundance: -
d_gene: -
v_gene: TRBV30
j_gene: TRBJ2-2
CDR3aa: CAWSVLGELFF
CDR3nt: TGTGCCTGGAGTGTGCTAGGGGAGCTGTTTTTT

abundance: once
d_gene: -
v_gene: TRBV19
j_gene: TRBJ1-2
CDR3aa: CASSILGADYGYTF
CDR3nt: TGTGCCAGTAGTATTCTAGGGGCGGACTATGGCTACACCTTC

abundance: -
d_gene: -
v_gene: TRBV9
j_gene: TRBJ2-1
CDR3aa: CASSVGREVSYNEQFF
CDR3nt: TGTGCCAGCAGCGTAGGGAGGGAGGTCTCCTACAATGAGCAGTTCTTC

abundance: -
d_gene: -
v_gene: TRBV29-1
j_gene: TRBJ2-1
CDR3aa: CSVHIQGRTYNEQFF
CDR3nt: TGCAGCGTACATATCCAGGGACGGACGTACAATGAGCAGTTCTTC

abundance: -
d_gene: -
v_gene: TRBV5-1
j_gene: TRBJ2-3
CDR3aa: CASKNKLREKDTQYF
CDR3nt: TGCGCCAGCAAGAATAAATTACGGGAGAAAGATACGCAGTATTTT